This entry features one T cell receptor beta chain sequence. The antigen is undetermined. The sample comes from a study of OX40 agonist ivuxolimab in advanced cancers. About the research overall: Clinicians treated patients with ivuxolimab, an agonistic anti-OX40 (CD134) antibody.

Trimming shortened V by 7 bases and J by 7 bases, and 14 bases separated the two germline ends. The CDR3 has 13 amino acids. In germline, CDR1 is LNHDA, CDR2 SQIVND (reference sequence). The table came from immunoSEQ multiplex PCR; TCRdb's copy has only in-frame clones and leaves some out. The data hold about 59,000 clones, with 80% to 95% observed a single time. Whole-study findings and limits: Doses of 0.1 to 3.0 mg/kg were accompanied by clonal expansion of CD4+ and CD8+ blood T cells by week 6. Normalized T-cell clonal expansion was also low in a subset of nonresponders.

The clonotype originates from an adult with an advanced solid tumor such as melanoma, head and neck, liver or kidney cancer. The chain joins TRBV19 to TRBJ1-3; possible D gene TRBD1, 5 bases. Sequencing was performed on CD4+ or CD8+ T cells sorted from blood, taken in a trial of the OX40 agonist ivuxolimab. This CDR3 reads CASKRGRVNTIYF. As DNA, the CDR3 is TGTGCCAGTAAACGGGGGAGGGTTAACACCATATATTTT. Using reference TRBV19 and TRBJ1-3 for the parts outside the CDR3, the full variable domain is DGGITQSPKYLFRKEGQNVTLSCEQNLNHDAMYWYRQDPGQGLRLIYYSQIVNDFQKGDIAEGYSVSREKKESFPLTVTSAQKNPTAFYLCASKRGRVNTIYFGEGSWLTVV.